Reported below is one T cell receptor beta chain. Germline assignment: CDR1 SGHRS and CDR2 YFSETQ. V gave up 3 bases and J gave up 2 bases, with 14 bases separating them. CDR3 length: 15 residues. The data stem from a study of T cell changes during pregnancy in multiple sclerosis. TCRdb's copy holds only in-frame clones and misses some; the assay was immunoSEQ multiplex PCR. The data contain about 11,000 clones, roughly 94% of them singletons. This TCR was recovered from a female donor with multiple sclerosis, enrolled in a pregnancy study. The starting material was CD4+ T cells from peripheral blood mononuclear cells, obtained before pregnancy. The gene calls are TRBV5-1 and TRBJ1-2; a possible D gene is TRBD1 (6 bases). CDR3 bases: TGCGCCAGCAGCTCCACGGGGGGCGCGAACTATGGCTACACCTTC. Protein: CASSSTGGANYGYTF.